Shown below are 16 T cell receptor beta chains from a single sample sequenced in a study of CD8+CD57+ T cells in acquired aplastic anemia (dated by TCRdb to the late 2010s). Patients chosen for sequencing had shown expansion of CD8+CD57+ cells by flow cytometry. Reads for this sample came from an Illumina HiSeq 2000. Genomic DNA served as template for TCR beta VDJ combination and CDR3 sequence profiling. TCRdb applied fastp at Q25 and MiXCR to the public reads, then kept only in-frame beta chains. Records with the same CDR3 protein are collapsed into one entry carrying the most frequent genes and DNA. In this sample the table shows 150,000 to 200,000 distinct CDR3 sequences, roughly 50% of which occur a single time. The ten largest clones add up to about 1.8% of the sample. What was sequenced was sorted CD4+, CD8+, or CD8+CD57+ T cells (not recorded which) from PBMCs. The source is a human donor with aplastic anemia.

V and J are TRBV5-1 and TRBJ2-7; 11 nucleotides align to TRBD1. With 3 bases clipped from V and 6 bases from J, the junction kept 5 bases outside the gene matches. This CDR3 has 14 amino acids. Germline V lookup: CDR1 SGHRS, CDR2 YFSETQ. In DNA form, the CDR3 reads TGCGCCAGCAGCTCCGCGGGACAGGGGGTCGAGCAGTACTTC. The encoded protein is CASSSAGQGVEQYF.

The chain couples TRBV19 to TRBJ2-3; 9 bases are a match to TRBD2. The CDR3 runs 16 residues. Losses at the gene ends were 3 bases for V and 1 base for J; bases not matched to a gene: 5. Germline CDR1 and CDR2: LNHDA and SQIVND (reference sequence). The CDR3 sequence is CASSIRPSGGTDTQYF. In DNA, the CDR3 is TGTGCCAGTAGTATTCGGCCTAGCGGGGGCACAGATACGCAGTATTTT.

V is TRBV10-3 and J is TRBJ2-2, with a tentative D call TRBD2 (5 bases). Germline CDR1 reads ENHRY; CDR2 reads SYGVKD. This CDR3 region has 16 residues. V lost 4 bases, J lost 0 bases, and 12 bases lay in between. In DNA, the CDR3 is TGTGCCATCAGTGGAGCGGCTGTCGCGAACACCGGGGAGCTGTTTTTT. Its translation is CAISGAAVANTGELFF.

This clonotype was observed many times. V gene TRBV12-3 or TRBV12-4 combines with J gene TRBJ2-3; 9 bases are a match to TRBD2. Trimming cost V 9 bases and J 0 bases; bases outside gene matches: 19. CDR3 size: 19 residues. CDR3 amino acids: CASSPGLAGSSASTDTQYF. For the CDR3, the DNA is TGTGCCAGTTCTCCCGGCCTAGCGGGGTCTAGTGCTAGCACAGATACGCAGTATTTT.

The table lists this clonotype with a few counts. The rearrangement joins TRBV29-1 to TRBJ2-7; TRBD1 matches at 7 bases. This CDR3 contains 14 residues. Germline-derived CDR1 and CDR2 are SQVTM and ANQGSEA. With V trimmed by 6 bases and J by 3 bases, 11 bases remained unmatched. The CDR3 DNA is TGCAGCGTCGCCGGGACAGATGTAGACTACGAGCAGTACTTC. Its protein is CSVAGTDVDYEQYF.

The chain couples TRBV7-6 to TRBJ2-3; D is tentatively TRBD1 or TRBD2 (5 bases each). Trimming removed 5 bases at V and 6 bases at J, with 9 bases between. Looked up from germline, CDR1 is SGHVS and CDR2 is FNYEAQ. The CDR3 runs to 12 residues. CDR3 amino acids: CASSQGGDTQYF. DNA of the CDR3: TGTGCCAGCAGCCAGGGCGGGGATACGCAGTATTTT.

This clonotype appeared many times. The chain is built from TRBV5-5 and TRBJ2-7, with TRBD1 matching 7 bases. The junction had 14 bases not matched to a gene; V was cut back by 5 bases and J by 6 bases. Per the germline V gene, CDR1 is SGHKS and CDR2 is YYEKEE (reference sequence). The CDR3 is 15 residues long. In DNA form, the CDR3 reads TGTGCCAGCAGAAGGGGACAGCCTTCCCCCTCCGAGCAGTACTTC. It yields the protein CASRRGQPSPSEQYF.

This clonotype appeared many times. This CDR3 reads CASSGGELLYQETQYF. The CDR3 DNA sequence: TGTGCCAGCAGCGGCGGGGAACTTTTGTACCAAGAGACCCAGTACTTC. The chain links TRBV9 to TRBJ2-5; possibly TRBD2 for D (6 bases). Germline V gene lookup returns CDR1 SGDLS and CDR2 YYNGEE. Trimming cost V 3 bases and J 0 bases, with 15 bases left between them. The CDR3 consists of 16 residues.

V and J are TRBV4-2 and TRBJ2-7; TRBD1 might be the D (6 bases). Trimming left V 0 bases short and J 4 bases short, with 7 bases between. The CDR3 sequence is 13 residues long. The germline V gene encodes CDR1 LGHNA and CDR2 YNFKEQ. The CDR3 loop reads CASSQEGGYEQYF. CDR3 DNA sequence: TGTGCCAGCAGCCAAGAAGGGGGTTACGAGCAGTACTTC.

This chain connects TRBV25-1 to TRBJ1-1; D gene uncertain. CDR3 length: 12 amino acids. Looked up from germline, CDR1 is MGHDK and CDR2 is SYGVNS. Trimming removed 10 bases at V and 6 bases at J, with 15 bases between. The CDR3 loop reads CATLQPPAEAFF. The CDR3 DNA is TGTGCCACCTTACAGCCTCCCGCTGAAGCTTTCTTT.

About this clonotype itself: A much larger clone is a single base away; this may be a read error. V and J are TRBV9 and TRBJ2-2; D call uncertain. Germline-derived CDR1 and CDR2 are SGDLS and YYNGEE. The CDR3 spans 14 residues. In DNA, the CDR3 is TGTGTCAGCAGCGTCGTTCTGGACACCGGGGAGCTGTTTTTT. Amino acid sequence: CVSSVVLDTGELFF. Based on the CDR3 plus reference TRBV9 and TRBJ2-2, the full variable domain is DSGVTQTPKHLITATGQRVTLRCSPRSGDLSVYWYQQSLDQGLQFLIQYYNGEERAKGNILERFSAQQFPDLHSELNLSSLELGDSALYFCVSSVVLDTGELFFGEGSRLTVL.

The chain links TRBV20-1 to TRBJ2-5, with 10 bases aligning to TRBD1. From germline, CDR1 is DFQATT and CDR2 SNEGSKA (reference sequence). The CDR3 has 15 residues. V was pared by 6 bases and J by 7 bases, with 14 bases of the junction left unmatched. CDR3 protein: CSAILPGQGRGTQYF. In nucleotides, the CDR3 is TGCAGTGCCATCCTGCCGGGACAGGGGCGCGGGACCCAGTACTTC.

The chain is built from TRBV4-3 and TRBJ2-1; a possible D gene is TRBD2 (6 bases). The CDR3 is made up of 16 amino acids. V lost 0 bases to trimming and J lost 5 bases, with 14 bases between them. Germline CDR1 and CDR2: LGHNA and YSLEER. CDR3 protein: CASSQETRGNNNEQFF. The CDR3 DNA follows: TGCGCCAGCAGCCAAGAGACCCGCGGGAACAACAATGAGCAGTTCTTC.

Many counts were recorded for this clonotype. The chain uses TRBV25-1 and TRBJ1-5; maybe TRBD1 (6 bases). Trimming shortened V by 6 bases and J by 7 bases, and 13 bases separated the two germline ends. Germline V gene lookup returns CDR1 MGHDK and CDR2 SYGVNS. CDR3 length: 13 residues. The DNA for the CDR3 is TGTGCCAGCAGCCCGGGGGCCCGACAGCCCCAGCATTTT. Translated: CASSPGARQPQHF.

The chain recombines TRBV10-1 with TRBJ2-7; 12 positions agree with TRBD1. V was pared by 8 bases and J by 6 bases, with 8 bases of the junction left unmatched. The CDR3 spans 14 residues. Germline V gives CDR1 WNHNN, CDR2 SYGVQD (reference sequence). The CDR3 DNA is TGCGCCAGCCAGAGGGACAGGGGGCAGGGCGAGCAGTACTTC. Amino acid sequence: CASQRDRGQGEQYF.

To note about this clonotype: A much more abundant neighbour one base away suggests this may be a read error. The rearrangement uses TRBV6-5 and TRBJ2-7; D may correspond to TRBD1 or TRBD2 (5 bases each). Germline assignment: CDR1 MNHEY and CDR2 SVGAGI. This CDR3 region has 15 residues. The CDR3 DNA is TGTGCCAGCAGTTACTACAGGACTGGGACCTACGAGCAGTGCTTC. This translates into CASSYYRTGTYEQCF.